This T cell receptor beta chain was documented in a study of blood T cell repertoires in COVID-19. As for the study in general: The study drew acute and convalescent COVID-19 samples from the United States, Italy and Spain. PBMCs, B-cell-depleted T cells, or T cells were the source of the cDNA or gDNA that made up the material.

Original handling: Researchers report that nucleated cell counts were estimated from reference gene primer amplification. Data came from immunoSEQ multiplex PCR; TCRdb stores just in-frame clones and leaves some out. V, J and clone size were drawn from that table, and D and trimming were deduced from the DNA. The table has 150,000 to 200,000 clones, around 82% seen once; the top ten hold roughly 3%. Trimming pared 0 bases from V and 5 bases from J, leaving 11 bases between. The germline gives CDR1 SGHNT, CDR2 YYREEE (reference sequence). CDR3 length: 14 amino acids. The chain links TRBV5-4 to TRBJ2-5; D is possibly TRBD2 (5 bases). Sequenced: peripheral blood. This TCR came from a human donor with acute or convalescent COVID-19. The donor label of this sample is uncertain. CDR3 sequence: CASSLAGVTETQYF. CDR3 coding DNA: TGTGCCAGCAGCTTGGCCGGGGTAACGGAGACCCAGTACTTC. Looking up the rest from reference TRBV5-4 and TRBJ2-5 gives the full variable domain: ETGVTQSPTHLIKTRGQQVTLRCSSQSGHNTVSWYQQALGQGPQFIFQYYREEENGRGNFPPRFSGLQFPNYSSELNVNALELDDSALYLCASSLAGVTETQYFGPGTRLLVL.